A single sample gave rise to the 23 T cell receptor beta chains below, sequenced in a study of T cell repertoires in cytomegalovirus infection. These receptors lack a known antigen. TCRdb independently ran MiXCR on the reads; one entry per CDR3 protein. Of hundreds of thousands of distinct CDR3 sequences in the sample, around 35% are singletons; the top ten hold 15% to 20%. The input for sequencing was cultured PBMCs, taken from culture after CMV antigen stimulation. The origin of the receptors is a human donor in good health (CMV status not recorded). Some clones in this sample may be carry-over from other donors' samples.

The genes are TRBV23-1 and TRBJ2-5; D may be TRBD1 or TRBD2 (5 bases each). TRBV23-1 is an ORF, and what it does is uncertain. Trimming took 2 bases from V and 4 from J, leaving 23 bases between them. This CDR3 has 18 residues. CDR3 coding DNA: TGCGCCAGCAGTCAACGGAGGCCCCAGGGAAGGATCAGAGAGACCCAGTACTTC. This sequence encodes CASSQRRPQGRIRETQYF.

This clonotype was seen repeatedly, ten times or more. V and J are TRBV5-1 and TRBJ1-4, with D unclear. The V end was cut by 10 bases, the J end by 8 bases, with 15 bases between. CDR1 and CDR2 (germline): SGHRS, YFSETQ. CDR3 length: 12 residues. The CDR3 DNA reads TGCGCCTCACAACCCACACGGGAAAAACTGTTTTTT. It specifies CASQPTREKLFF.

The rearrangement uses TRBV12-3 or TRBV12-4 and TRBJ1-6, with a tentative D call TRBD1 (5 bases). V was clipped by 3 bases and J by 8 bases, with 8 bases between them. CDR3 size: 13 residues. CDR3 DNA: TGTGCCAGCAGTTTGAGCAGGGATTCACCCCTCCACTTT. Protein sequence: CASSLSRDSPLHF.

The rearrangement uses TRBV27 and TRBJ2-1; maybe TRBD2 (5 bases). Trimming left V 5 bases short and J 6 bases short, with 17 bases between. CDR1 is MNHEY, CDR2 SMNVEV, per germline (reference sequence). This CDR3 is 15 amino acids long. The CDR3 is CASSPLGGLSNEQFF. CDR3 DNA sequence: TGTGCCAGCAGTCCTCTAGGAGGACTGAGCAATGAGCAGTTCTTC.

This clonotype was seen at least ten times. V usage is TRBV7-2 and J usage is TRBJ1-1, with D hard to call. The CDR3 covers 14 residues. Germline V gene lookup returns CDR1 SGHTA and CDR2 FQGNSA. Trimming took off 2 bases at V and 4 bases at J, with 11 bases between the two ends. CDR3 sequence: CASSLRFLGTEAFF. The CDR3 nucleotides are TGTGCCAGCAGCTTACGGTTTCTAGGCACTGAAGCTTTCTTT.

This clonotype was seen many times. The chain recombines TRBV7-2 with TRBJ2-5; TRBD1 might be the D (6 bases). CDR1 and CDR2 from the germline V gene are SGHTA and FQGNSA. Trimming took off 6 bases at V and 4 bases at J, with 18 bases between the two ends. The CDR3 has 15 amino acids. The CDR3 sequence is CASRPGQSARETQYF. The CDR3 DNA reads as TGTGCCAGCAGACCCGGACAGTCGGCCCGAGAGACCCAGTACTTC. Combining the CDR3 with reference TRBV7-2 and TRBJ2-5 gives the whole variable domain GAGVSQSPSNKVTEKGKDVELRCDPISGHTALYWYRQSLGQGLEFLIYFQGNSAPDKSGLPSDRFSAERTGGSVSTLTIQRTQQEDSAVYLCASRPGQSARETQYFGPGTRLLVL.

A few counts support this clonotype. No conserved phenylalanine or tryptophan is present at the end of the CDR3, so a read error is the likely explanation. The DNA is left out, because the CDR3 cannot be placed on it with certainty; the CDR3 is given as TCRdb lists it. The chain uses TRBV2 and TRBJ1-4; the D segment call TRBD1 is taken from the table without a DNA check. Inclusive of both ends, the CDR3 amounts to 10 amino acids. The germline V gene encodes CDR1 SNHLY and CDR2 FYNNEI. Here the CDR3 reads CANVRQDPFP.

The V gene is TRBV5-1, the J gene TRBJ2-1; D may match TRBD1 or TRBD2 (5 bases each). The CDR3 is 15 amino acids. The germline gives CDR1 SGHRS, CDR2 YFSETQ. The ends were cut back, 4 bases at V and 3 bases at J, with 14 bases in the middle. The CDR3 region is CASSPLGDFYNEQFF. CDR3 in DNA: TGCGCCAGCAGCCCCCTGGGGGATTTCTACAATGAGCAGTTCTTC. The whole variable domain, filled in from reference TRBV5-1 and TRBJ2-1, reads KAGVTQTPRYLIKTRGQQVTLSCSPISGHRSVSWYQQTPGQGLQFLFEYFSETQRNKGNFPGRFSGRQFSNSRSEMNVSTLELGDSALYLCASSPLGDFYNEQFFGPGTRLTVL.

This clonotype occurred many times. The rearrangement joins TRBV7-2 to TRBJ2-3; D gene uncertain. Germline V gives CDR1 SGHTA, CDR2 FQGNSA. The CDR3 is 11 amino acids. Deletions cut 4 bases from V and 5 bases from J, with 4 bases between. This CDR3 is CASSSQDTQYF. DNA of the CDR3: TGTGCCAGCAGCTCCCAAGATACGCAGTATTTT. The variable domain in full, with the rest retrieved from reference TRBV7-2 and TRBJ2-3, is GAGVSQSPSNKVTEKGKDVELRCDPISGHTALYWYRQSLGQGLEFLIYFQGNSAPDKSGLPSDRFSAERTGGSVSTLTIQRTQQEDSAVYLCASSSQDTQYFGPGTRLTVL.

V and J are TRBV12-3 or TRBV12-4 and TRBJ2-4; D not resolved. CDR3 size: 13 residues. V lost 6 bases to trimming and J lost 9 bases, with 15 bases between them. The CDR3 here is CASSSIAPGIQYF. CDR3 sequence (DNA): TGTGCCAGCAGCTCAATCGCGCCAGGCATTCAGTACTTC.

This sequence joins TRBV18 and TRBJ1-1; D unresolved. The germline V gene has CDR1 KGHSH and CDR2 LQKENI. The germline V and J ends were trimmed by 1 base and 3 bases, with 12 bases remaining between them. This CDR3 contains 15 residues. The CDR3 bases are TGTGCCAGCTCACCACGCCTGGGTTTGTACACTGAAGCTTTCTTT. Its protein is CASSPRLGLYTEAFF. Full variable domain (missing parts from reference TRBV18 and TRBJ1-1): NAGVMQNPRHLVRRRGQEARLRCSPMKGHSHVYWYRQLPEEGLKFMVYLQKENIIDESGMPKERFSAEFPKEGPSILRIQQVVRGDSAAYFCASSPRLGLYTEAFFGQGTRLTVV.

This rearrangement joins TRBV6-2 or TRBV6-3 to TRBJ1-2, with 10 bases identical to TRBD1. V lost 8 bases, J lost 8 bases, and 8 bases stayed unmatched. The CDR3 covers 13 residues. Per the germline V gene, CDR1 is MNHEY and CDR2 is SVGEGT. CDR3 region: CASGPGQGFGYTF. In DNA, the CDR3 is TGTGCCAGCGGACCGGGACAGGGGTTCGGCTACACCTTC.

V is TRBV12-3 or TRBV12-4 and J is TRBJ1-1; 10 bases map to TRBD1. With V trimmed by 5 bases and J by 0 bases, 6 bases remained unmatched. This CDR3 contains 16 residues. The CDR3 DNA is TGTGCCAGCAGTCACGGACAGGGGGGCATGAACACTGAAGCTTTCTTT. Translated, it gives CASSHGQGGMNTEAFF.

This clonotype was seen only a few times. V gene TRBV12-3 or TRBV12-4 combines with J gene TRBJ1-5; tentative D call: TRBD1 (5 bases). Trimming removed 3 bases at V and 5 bases at J, with 11 bases between. The CDR3 consists of 14 residues. CDR3 sequence reads: CASSFVGGDQPQHF. The CDR3 region has the DNA TGTGCCAGCAGTTTTGTTGGGGGGGATCAGCCCCAGCATTTT.

The chain is built from TRBV6-8 and TRBJ2-5; tentative D call: TRBD2 (5 bases). The germline V and J ends were trimmed by 6 bases and 9 bases, with 17 bases remaining between them. Germline loops: CDR1 MNHGY, CDR2 SAAAGT. The CDR3 length is 13 residues. The DNA for the CDR3 is TGTGCCAGCAGGCCGGGGAGTCAGCAGTCCCAGTACTTC. Translating gives CASRPGSQQSQYF.

This sequence joins TRBV4-1 and TRBJ2-1, with D possibly being TRBD1 (6 bases). Germline V gene data show CDR1 as MGHRA and CDR2 as YSYEKL. Trimming removed 4 bases from V and 6 bases from J, with 22 bases in between. The CDR3 length is 17 residues. This CDR3 is CASSPRTASVSINEQFF. The CDR3 DNA reads TGCGCCAGCAGCCCCAGGACAGCTTCGGTTTCTATCAATGAGCAGTTCTTC.

This clonotype was picked up many times. J is TRBJ2-5 and V is TRBV7-2, with TRBD2 matching over 13 bases. The V gene's germline CDR1 is SGHTA and CDR2 FQGNSA. The CDR3 runs 16 residues. V was clipped by 5 bases and J by 2 bases; unmatched bases: 5. In DNA, the CDR3 is TGTGCCAGCAGCATCGGGACTAGCGGGGTACAAGAGACCCAGTACTTC. Amino acids: CASSIGTSGVQETQYF.

The rearrangement uses TRBV15 and TRBJ2-5; perhaps TRBD2 as D (5 bases). Trimming took 5 bases from V and 2 from J, leaving 18 bases between them. Germline V gene data show CDR1 as LNHNV and CDR2 as YYDKDF (reference sequence). The CDR3 is 16 residues long. The CDR3 nucleotides are TGTGCCACCAGCCCCCAAGGAATAGCGCTACAAGAGACCCAGTACTTC. It specifies CATSPQGIALQETQYF.

J is TRBJ2-1 and V is TRBV4-1, with D possibly matching TRBD1 (5 bases). CDR1 and CDR2 (germline): MGHRA, YSYEKL. Trimming cost V 0 bases and J 3 bases, with 15 bases left between them. The CDR3 sequence is 17 residues long. In DNA, the CDR3 is TGCGCCAGCAGCCAAGATAAACCGGCAGGGATCTACAATGAGCAGTTCTTC. Its translation is CASSQDKPAGIYNEQFF.

This clonotype was seen a few times. This sequence joins TRBV5-6 and TRBJ2-1; TRBD2 matches 7 bases. The CDR3 extends over 16 amino acids. Germline-derived CDR1 and CDR2 are SGHDT and YYEEEE. With V trimmed by 0 bases and J by 2 bases, 5 bases remained unmatched. This CDR3 is CASSLGLGTTYNEQFF. CDR3 coding DNA: TGTGCCAGCAGCTTGGGTTTGGGGACTACCTACAATGAGCAGTTCTTC.

The chain joins TRBV6-1 to TRBJ2-5; 12 bases are a match to TRBD2. The junction had 8 bases not matched to a gene; V was cut back by 7 bases and J by 5 bases. The CDR3 is made up of 15 amino acids. Germline CDR1 reads MNHNS; CDR2 reads SASEGT. The CDR3 region has the DNA TGTGCCAGCAACCCTAGCGGGAGGGCCGCGGAGACCCAGTACTTC. Translated, it gives CASNPSGRAAETQYF.

The CDR3 protein is CASSPPQGTEGKPQHF. The CDR3 region has the DNA TGTGCCAGCTCACCTCCCCAGGGGACGGAGGGCAAGCCCCAGCATTTT. The chain joins TRBV18 to TRBJ1-5; a weak D match, TRBD1 (6 bases). The germline V and J ends were trimmed by 3 bases and 8 bases, with 20 bases remaining between them. Looked up from germline, CDR1 is KGHSH and CDR2 is LQKENI. The CDR3 extends over 16 amino acids.

The genes are TRBV6-1 and TRBJ2-5; TRBD2 is a possible D gene (9 bases). This CDR3 is built from 15 residues. V was trimmed by 3 bases and J by 7 bases, leaving 18 bases between them. Germline V gene data show CDR1 as MNHNS and CDR2 as SASEGT. CDR3 coding DNA: TGTGCCAGCAGTGATTTGACTAGCGGACAGGGGACCCAGTACTTC. Amino acid sequence: CASSDLTSGQGTQYF.